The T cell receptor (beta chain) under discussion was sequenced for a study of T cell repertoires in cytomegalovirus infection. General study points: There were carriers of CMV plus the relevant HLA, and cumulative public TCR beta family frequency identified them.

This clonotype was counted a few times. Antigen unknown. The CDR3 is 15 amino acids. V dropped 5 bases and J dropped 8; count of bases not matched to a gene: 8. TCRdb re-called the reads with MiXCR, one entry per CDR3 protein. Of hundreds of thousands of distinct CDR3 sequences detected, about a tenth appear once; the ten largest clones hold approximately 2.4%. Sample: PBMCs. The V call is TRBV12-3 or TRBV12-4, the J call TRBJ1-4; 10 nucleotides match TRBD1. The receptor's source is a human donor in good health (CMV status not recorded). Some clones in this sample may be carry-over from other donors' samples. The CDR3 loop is CASSLGTGAREKLFF. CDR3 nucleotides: TGTGCCAGCAGTCTCGGGACAGGGGCGCGGGAAAAACTGTTTTTT.